This T cell receptor beta chain was sequenced in a study of Graves' ophthalmopathy and Graves' hyperthyroidism. Findings and limits, study-wide: A classifier, a 13-signature model, separated ophthalmopathy from stable hyperthyroidism with approximately 88% sensitivity and less than 83% specificity.

RNA transcripts were the source from which TCR beta CDR3 regions were amplified. HTBI-primed RT-PCR formed the first round, and a multiplex PCR formed the second. Each CDR3 protein is one row after TCRdb ran MiXCR on the multiplex PCR reads. Of a few hundred thousand distinct CDR3 sequences listed, roughly 15% are singletons. This clonotype was seen repeatedly, ten times or more. Its specificity is not known. This CDR3 comprises 14 residues. The ends lost 3 bases at V and 4 bases at J; junction bases unmatched: 5. Germline V gives CDR1 ENHRY, CDR2 SYGVKD. The V call is TRBV10-3, the J call TRBJ2-7; 8 bases align to TRBD1. The clonotype originates from a woman under 30 with stable Graves' hyperthyroidism. The source material was peripheral blood. CDR3 coding DNA: TGTGCCATCAGTGATGCAGGGGGCAAGTACGAGCAGTACTTC. It yields the protein CAISDAGGKYEQYF.